This T cell receptor (beta chain) emerged from a study of cytomegalovirus exposure and HLA in healthy donors. As to this clone: Antigen specificity is unknown.

Study-wide results and caveats: Overall, roughly 150 TCR beta chains were annotated as cytomegalovirus-associated.

It was with 60 Vbeta and 13 Jbeta primers that the PCR ran. Using immunoSEQ multiplex PCR, the repertoire was profiled, and TCRdb retains in-frame clones only, with some absent. The sample includes approximately 100,000 clones, about 80% of them seen just once. The trim removed 3 bases at V and 6 bases at J, leaving 8 bases unmatched. CDR3 length: 16 residues. Germline CDR1 reads ENHRY; CDR2 reads SYGVKD. The receptor comes from a woman aged 18-29 years in good health and CMV-seropositive. Sequenced: PBMCs. The chain is built from TRBV10-3 and TRBJ2-3; 11 nucleotides align to TRBD2. CDR3 sequence (DNA): TGTGCCATCAGTGACCCTACTAGCGGGAGCCCGGATACGCAGTATTTT. As protein: CAISDPTSGSPDTQYF.